The 16 T cell receptor beta chains presented below share a single source sample, sequenced in a study of yellow fever vaccine responses in identical twins. TCRdb analysed the RT-PCR reads with MiXCR anew, one entry per CDR3 protein. The sample shows about 6,000 distinct CDR3 sequences, over 50% of them seen only once. Sequenced material: T cells from blood (PBMCs), unsorted or a sorted subset (not recorded which), taken before or after yellow fever vaccination (not recorded which). These TCRs come from a woman aged 18-29 years who received the yellow fever vaccine.

V is TRBV12-3 or TRBV12-4 and J is TRBJ2-5; TRBD2 is a possible D gene (6 bases). CDR3 length: 12 residues. Trimming stripped 6 bases from V and 6 bases from J, with 11 bases between. This CDR3 reads CASRGGGQTQYF. The DNA for the CDR3 is TGTGCCAGCAGGGGCGGAGGGCAGACCCAGTACTTC.

The gene calls are TRBV7-3 and TRBJ2-3, with 9 nucleotides matching TRBD2. CDR1 SGHTA and CDR2 FQGTGA come from the germline V gene. The CDR3 has 13 amino acids. V lost 1 base to trimming and J lost 9 bases; unmatched junction nucleotides: 2. CDR3 coding DNA: TGTGCCAGCAGCTTAAGGGGACTAGCAACGCAGTATTTT. Amino acids: CASSLRGLATQYF.

This sequence joins TRBV18 and TRBJ2-3; D call uncertain. V was cut by 6 bases and J by 0 bases, with 4 bases left in between. The germline V gene has CDR1 KGHSH and CDR2 LQKENI. The CDR3 runs 12 residues. The CDR3 is CASSESTDTQYF. In nucleotides, the CDR3 is TGTGCCAGCTCGGAAAGCACAGATACGCAGTATTTT.

This clonotype was seen once. This chain links TRBV4-3 with TRBJ2-1; TRBD2 matches at 8 bases. CDR3 length: 16 residues. The trim removed 3 bases at V and 5 bases at J, leaving 9 bases unmatched. Germline lookup yields CDR1 LGHNA and CDR2 YSLEER. CDR3 nucleotides: TGCGCCAGCAGCCACCTCGCGGGAGGCGTCAACAATGAGCAGTTCTTC. Translation gives CASSHLAGGVNNEQFF.

This chain links TRBV5-6 with TRBJ2-1, with D tentatively TRBD1 (6 bases). Germline assignment: CDR1 SGHDT and CDR2 YYEEEE. The V end lost 4 bases, the J end lost 2 bases, and 7 bases lay between the germline ends. This CDR3 has 13 amino acids. The CDR3 loop is CASSGTTYNEQFF. The CDR3 region has the DNA TGTGCCAGCAGCGGGACAACCTACAATGAGCAGTTCTTC.

This clonotype was recorded a few times. V and J are TRBV29-1 and TRBJ2-2, with 9 bases identical to TRBD1. The CDR3 spans 14 residues. Germline values: CDR1 SQVTM, CDR2 ANQGSEA. J lost 10 bases, V lost 6 bases, and 12 bases had no gene match. This CDR3 is CSVSRDREEEELFF. DNA for the CDR3: TGCAGCGTCAGCCGGGACAGGGAGGAGGAGGAGCTGTTTTTT.

V gene TRBV3-1 combines with J gene TRBJ1-1, with D perhaps TRBD1 (5 bases). This CDR3 comprises 12 residues. Germline V lookup: CDR1 LGHDT, CDR2 YNNKEL (reference sequence). V was shortened by 4 bases and J by 6 bases, with 9 bases between the two germline ends. The DNA for the CDR3 is TGTGCCAGCAGCCGGGGCCTCGCTGAAGCTTTCTTT. It specifies CASSRGLAEAFF. The variable domain in full, completed from reference TRBV3-1 and TRBJ1-1, reads DTAVSQTPKYLVTQMGNDKSIKCEQNLGHDTMYWYKQDSKKFLKIMFSYNNKELIINETVPNRFSPKSPDKAHLNLHINSLELGDSAVYFCASSRGLAEAFFGQGTRLTVV.

This clonotype has more than one count but fewer than ten. This chain links TRBV11-1 with TRBJ2-7; possibly TRBD1 or TRBD2 for D (5 bases each). Trimming stripped 2 bases from V and 6 bases from J, with 11 bases between. The CDR3 extends over 13 amino acids. Germline V gene sequence: CDR1 SGHAT, CDR2 FQDESV (reference sequence). The CDR3 DNA is TGTGCCAGCAGCTTAAACGCAGGGACCGAGCAGTACTTC. This encodes CASSLNAGTEQYF.

The chain uses TRBV11-1 and TRBJ2-5; no firm D call. V lost 2 bases and J 0 bases, leaving 7 bases between the germline ends. Per the germline V gene, CDR1 is SGHAT and CDR2 is FQDESV (reference sequence). The CDR3 totals 14 residues. CDR3 nucleotides: TGTGCCAGCAGCTTACAAACCTACCAAGAGACCCAGTACTTC. It encodes CASSLQTYQETQYF. Complete variable domain (other parts from reference TRBV11-1 and TRBJ2-5): EAEVAQSPRYKITEKSQAVAFWCDPISGHATLYWYRQILGQGPELLVQFQDESVVDDSQLPKDRFSAERLKGVDSTLKIQPAELGDSAMYLCASSLQTYQETQYFGPGTRLLVL.

Concerning this clonotype: One junction end does not reproduce the germline sequence, and a read error may be involved. The chain combines TRBV19 with TRBJ2-1; D might be TRBD2 (6 bases). In germline, CDR1 is LNHDA, CDR2 SQIVND (reference sequence). This CDR3 spans 16 amino acids. The DNA of the CDR3 is TGTGCCAGTAGTTTAGAGGGGCTAGCCGGGGGCAATGAGCAGTTCTTC. It specifies CASSLEGLAGGNEQFF.

The sample holds a few counts of this clonotype. The chain carries TRBV11-2 and TRBJ2-1, with unresolved D. Germline V gene data show CDR1 as SGHAT and CDR2 as FQNNGV. The germline V and J ends were trimmed by 1 base and 3 bases, with 4 bases remaining between them. The CDR3 consists of 13 residues. The CDR3 bases are TGTGCCAGCAGCTTAGGTCTCTACAATGAGCAGTTCTTC. The encoded protein is CASSLGLYNEQFF.

V usage is TRBV5-6 and J usage is TRBJ1-5; D not resolved. Trimming left V 1 base short and J 6 bases short, with 14 bases between. Germline CDR1 reads SGHDT; CDR2 reads YYEEEE. The CDR3 extends over 15 amino acids. The CDR3, as DNA: TGTGCCAGCAGCTTGAACGGTGAATCCCGTCAGCCCCAGCATTTT. Translated, it gives CASSLNGESRQPQHF.

The V gene is TRBV30, the J gene TRBJ1-1; D unclear. V lost 5 bases to trimming and J lost 0 bases, with 13 bases between them. Per germline, CDR1 GTSNPN and CDR2 SVGIG (reference sequence). The CDR3 is 14 residues long. In DNA form, the CDR3 reads TGTGCCTGGTCAGAGAGGCCCATGAACACTGAAGCTTTCTTT. Its translation is CAWSERPMNTEAFF.

This clonotype appeared a single time. The rearrangement joins TRBV12-3 or TRBV12-4 to TRBJ2-7; D not certain. Trimming stripped 3 bases from V and 3 bases from J, with 6 bases between. The CDR3 runs to 12 residues. The CDR3 here is CASSLKIYEQYF. The CDR3 coding sequence is TGTGCCAGCAGTTTGAAGATCTACGAGCAGTACTTC.

V is TRBV10-3 and J is TRBJ2-1, with 7 bases aligning to TRBD2. After removal of 9 bases from V and 6 bases from J, the junction contained 8 bases not matched to a gene. The V gene's germline CDR1 is ENHRY and CDR2 SYGVKD. The CDR3 contains 13 residues. The CDR3 coding sequence is TGTGCCATTCAGACTAGCAATGGCAATGAGCAGTTCTTC. It codes for CAIQTSNGNEQFF.

This clonotype was found once. This chain uses TRBV12-5 with TRBJ2-3; 14 bases fit TRBD2. The CDR3 sequence is 16 residues long. V was pared by 3 bases and J by 4 bases, with 3 bases of the junction left unmatched. CDR1 is LGHNT and CDR2 is FRNRAP in the germline V gene. The CDR3 spells CASGLPGLAGADTQYF. CDR3 coding DNA: TGTGCTAGTGGTTTACCGGGACTAGCGGGAGCAGATACGCAGTATTTT.